This is a list of T cell receptor beta chains from one sample in a study of T cell repertoires in cytomegalovirus infection. These receptors have no known antigen. TCRdb fed the reads into MiXCR, producing one record per CDR3 protein. This table holds approximately 56,000 distinct CDR3 sequences, 15% to 20% found once. The sequencing used CD8+ T cells from cultured PBMCs, collected from culture after CMV antigen stimulation. Source of these receptors: a human donor in good health (CMV status not recorded). Some clones in this sample may be carry-over from other donors' samples. CDR3s leave out the opening cysteine and the closing phenylalanine or tryptophan.

>TRBJ1-1|TRBV14
ASSQGQEAF
>TRBJ2-7|TRBV7-2
ATADSSPYEQY
>TRBJ2-5|TRBV11-2
ASSSQDRAETQY
>TRBJ2-3|TRBV7-9
ASSLGGALDTQY
>TRBJ2-1|TRBV29-1
SVEVRGRGPNYNEQF
>TRBJ1-1|TRBV7-2
ASSLDRAGGLNTEAF
>TRBJ2-7|TRBV11-2
ASSVYTGPFYEQY
>TRBJ1-1|TRBV14
ASSQDGRGSRAAF
>TRBJ1-2|TRBV19
ASSIEQGIKYGYT
>TRBJ1-2|TRBV28
ASSSARDWNYGYT
>TRBJ2-3|TRBV7-4
ASNQQVRGRLDTQY
>TRBJ1-2|TRBV6-2/TRBV6-3
ASSHDRGDFGYGYT
>TRBJ2-5|TRBV13
ASSPGLEETQY
>TRBJ1-1|TRBV19
ASSTQGGWTEAF
>TRBJ2-5|TRBV6-6
PRTWPRQLQETQY
>TRBJ1-5|TRBV4-3
ASSQEGGLGNQPQH
>TRBJ1-1|TRBV12-3/TRBV12-4
ASSFGGQDTEAF
>TRBJ2-3|TRBV7-2
ASSLAFRGALGSTQY
>TRBJ2-1|TRBV28
ASSPLRSDNEQF
>TRBJ2-7|TRBV6-5
ASSYSLAGAGYEQY
>TRBJ1-2|TRBV27
ASSPNDGFALYGYT
>TRBJ2-1|TRBV12-3/TRBV12-4
ASSVQGYEQF
>TRBJ2-5|TRBV5-1
ASSLEGSGGETQY
>TRBJ2-6|TRBV4-1
ASSQSGVSGANVLT
>TRBJ2-5|TRBV7-8
ASSLVGQWGETQY
>TRBJ1-2|TRBV2
ASKASTERGYT
>TRBJ2-3|TRBV12-3/TRBV12-4
ASSPRQYTDTQY
>TRBJ2-5|TRBV7-2
ASSYRGRKETQY
>TRBJ2-7|TRBV20-1
SARDPSRGRVYEQY
>TRBJ2-2|TRBV27
ASSLSPFREGGTGELF
>TRBJ1-2|TRBV6-5
ASSLGQAALLYGYT
>TRBJ1-5|TRBV6-5
ASSSQGFDNQPQH
>TRBJ2-7|TRBV12-3/TRBV12-4
ASRETSGGAHEQY
>TRBJ2-7|TRBV28
ASSLRQGYEQY
>TRBJ1-4|TRBV7-2
ASSLAAEKLF
>TRBJ1-5|TRBV12-5
ASGSQGYQPQH
>TRBJ1-2|TRBV25-1
ASSPIGSNSYGYT
>TRBJ2-5|TRBV7-8
ASSLEKAGRETQY
>TRBJ1-6|TRBV12-3/TRBV12-4
ASSYQGHNSPLH
>TRBJ1-2|TRBV4-3
ASSQEGRNGYT
>TRBJ1-1|TRBV4-2
ASSQGGTGPNTEAF
>TRBJ2-1|TRBV12-3/TRBV12-4
ASSLSYDEQF